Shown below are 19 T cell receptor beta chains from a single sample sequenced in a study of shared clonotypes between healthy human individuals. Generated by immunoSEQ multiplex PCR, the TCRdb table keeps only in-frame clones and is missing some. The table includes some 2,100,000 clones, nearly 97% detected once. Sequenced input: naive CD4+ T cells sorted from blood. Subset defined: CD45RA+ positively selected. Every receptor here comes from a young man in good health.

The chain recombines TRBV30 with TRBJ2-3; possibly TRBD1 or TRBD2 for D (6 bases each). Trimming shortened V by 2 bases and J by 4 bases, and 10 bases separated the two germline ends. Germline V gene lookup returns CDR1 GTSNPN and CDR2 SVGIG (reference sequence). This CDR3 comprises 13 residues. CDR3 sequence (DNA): TGTGCCTGGAGTTTAGGGGGGTCAGATACGCAGTATTTT. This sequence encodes CAWSLGGSDTQYF.

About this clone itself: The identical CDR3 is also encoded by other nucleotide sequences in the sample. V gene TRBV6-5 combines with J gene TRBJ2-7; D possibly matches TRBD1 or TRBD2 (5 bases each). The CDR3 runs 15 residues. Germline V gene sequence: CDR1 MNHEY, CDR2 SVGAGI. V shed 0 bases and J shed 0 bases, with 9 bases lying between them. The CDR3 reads CASSYSVGGSYEQYF. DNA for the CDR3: TGTGCCAGCAGTTACTCAGTTGGGGGCTCCTACGAGCAGTACTTC.

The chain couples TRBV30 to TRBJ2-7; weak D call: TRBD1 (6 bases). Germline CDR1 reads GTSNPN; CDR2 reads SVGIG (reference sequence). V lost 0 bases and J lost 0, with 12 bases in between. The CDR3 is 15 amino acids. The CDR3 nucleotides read TGTGCCTGGAGTGTGAAGGACAGCAGCTCCTACGAGCAGTACTTC. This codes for CAWSVKDSSSYEQYF.

The CDR3 region is CASSLAKTQYF. CDR3 nucleotide sequence: TGTGCCAGCAGCTTAGCAAAGACCCAGTACTTC. The gene calls are TRBV7-2 and TRBJ2-5; the D is unclear. Germline values: CDR1 SGHTA, CDR2 FQGNSA. Between the trimmed V and J ends, which lost 0 bases and 6 bases, there was a span of 2 bases. The CDR3 sequence is 11 residues long.

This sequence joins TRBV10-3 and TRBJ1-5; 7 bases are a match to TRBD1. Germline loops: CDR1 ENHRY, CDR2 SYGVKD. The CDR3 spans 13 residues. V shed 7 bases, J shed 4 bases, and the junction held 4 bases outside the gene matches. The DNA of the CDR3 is TGTGCCATCAATATGGACAGGAATCAGCCCCAGCATTTT. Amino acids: CAINMDRNQPQHF.

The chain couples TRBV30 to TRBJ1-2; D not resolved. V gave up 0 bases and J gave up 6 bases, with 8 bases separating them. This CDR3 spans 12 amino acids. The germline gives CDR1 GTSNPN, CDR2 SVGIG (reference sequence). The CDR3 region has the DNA TGTGCCTGGAGTGTAATAAGGCATGGCTACACCTTC. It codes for CAWSVIRHGYTF.

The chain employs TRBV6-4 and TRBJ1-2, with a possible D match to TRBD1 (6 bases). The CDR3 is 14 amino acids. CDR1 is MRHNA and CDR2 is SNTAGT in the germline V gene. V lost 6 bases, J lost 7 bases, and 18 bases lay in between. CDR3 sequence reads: CASSPEAGVFGYTF. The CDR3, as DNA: TGTGCCAGCAGCCCCGAGGCAGGGGTTTTTGGCTACACCTTC.

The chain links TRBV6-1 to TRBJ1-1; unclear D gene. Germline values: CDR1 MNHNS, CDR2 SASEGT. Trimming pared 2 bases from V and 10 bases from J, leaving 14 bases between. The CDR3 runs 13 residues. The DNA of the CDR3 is TGTGCCAGCAGTGAATGGGGTCTCACGCGAGCTTTCTTT. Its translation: CASSEWGLTRAFF.

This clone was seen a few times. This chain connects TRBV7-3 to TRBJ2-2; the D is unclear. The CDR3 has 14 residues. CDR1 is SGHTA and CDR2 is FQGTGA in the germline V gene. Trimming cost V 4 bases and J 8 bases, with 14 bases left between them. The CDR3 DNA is TGTGCCAGCAGCTCCGACCTCAGGTGGGGGGAGCTGTTTTTT. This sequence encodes CASSSDLRWGELFF.

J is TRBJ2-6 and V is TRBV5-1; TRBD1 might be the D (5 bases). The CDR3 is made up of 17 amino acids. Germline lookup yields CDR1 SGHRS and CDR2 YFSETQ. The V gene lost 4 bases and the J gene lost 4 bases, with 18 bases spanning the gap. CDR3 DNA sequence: TGCGCCAGCAGCCTTTCTACAGGCCATGGGGGGGCCAACGTCCTGACTTTC. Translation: CASSLSTGHGGANVLTF.

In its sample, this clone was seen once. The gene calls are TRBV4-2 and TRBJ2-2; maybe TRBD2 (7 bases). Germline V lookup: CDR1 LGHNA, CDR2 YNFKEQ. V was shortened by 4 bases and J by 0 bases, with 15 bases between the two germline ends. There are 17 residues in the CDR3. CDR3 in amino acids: CASSPRGGGPNTGELFF. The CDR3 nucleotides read TGTGCCAGCAGCCCAAGAGGGGGGGGGCCGAACACCGGGGAGCTGTTTTTT.

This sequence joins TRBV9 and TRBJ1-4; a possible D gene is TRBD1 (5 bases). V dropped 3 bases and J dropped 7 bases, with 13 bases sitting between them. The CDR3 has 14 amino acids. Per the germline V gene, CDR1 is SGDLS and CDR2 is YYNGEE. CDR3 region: CASSAGQAIEKLFF. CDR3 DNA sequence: TGTGCCAGCAGCGCCGGACAAGCCATTGAAAAACTGTTTTTT.

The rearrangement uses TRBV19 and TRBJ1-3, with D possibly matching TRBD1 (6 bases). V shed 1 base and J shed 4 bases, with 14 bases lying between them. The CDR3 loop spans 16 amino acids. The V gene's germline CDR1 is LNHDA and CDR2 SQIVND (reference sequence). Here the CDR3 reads CASSIVSTGPGNTIYF. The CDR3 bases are TGTGCCAGTAGTATAGTGAGCACAGGGCCGGGAAACACCATATATTTT.

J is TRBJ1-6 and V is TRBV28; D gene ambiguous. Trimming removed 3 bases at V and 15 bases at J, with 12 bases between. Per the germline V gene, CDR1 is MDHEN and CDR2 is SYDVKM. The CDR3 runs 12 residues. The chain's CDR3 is CASSFKILHLHF. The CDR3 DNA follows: TGTGCCAGCAGTTTTAAAATTCTTCACCTCCACTTT.

CDR3 nucleotide sequence: TGTGCCAGCAGCCAGCTACAGGGGTGGGACACTGAAGCTTTCTTT. This translates into CASSQLQGWDTEAFF. This chain connects TRBV14 to TRBJ1-1; TRBD1 matches 7 bases. The J segment lost 3 bases and the V segment lost 3 bases, leaving 7 bases of the junction unmatched. CDR1 and CDR2 from the germline V gene are SGHDN and FVKESK. CDR3 length: 15 amino acids.

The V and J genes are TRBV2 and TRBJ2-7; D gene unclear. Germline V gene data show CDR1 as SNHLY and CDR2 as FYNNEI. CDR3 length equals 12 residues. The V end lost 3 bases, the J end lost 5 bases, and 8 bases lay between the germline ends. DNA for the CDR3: TGTGCCAGCAGTGACTGGGTGAACGAGCAGTACTTC. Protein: CASSDWVNEQYF. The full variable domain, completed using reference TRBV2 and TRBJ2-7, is EPEVTQTPSHQVTQMGQEVILRCVPISNHLYFYWYRQILGQKVEFLVSFYNNEISEKSEIFDDQFSVERPDGSNFTLKIRSTKLEDSAMYFCASSDWVNEQYFGPGTRLTVT.

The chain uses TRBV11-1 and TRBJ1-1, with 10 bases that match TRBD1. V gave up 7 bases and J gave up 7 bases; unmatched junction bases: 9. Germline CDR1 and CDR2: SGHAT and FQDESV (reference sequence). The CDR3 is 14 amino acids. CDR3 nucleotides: TGTGCCAGCACCCGACAGGGGGCCTTCGATGAAGCTTTCTTT. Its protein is CASTRQGAFDEAFF.

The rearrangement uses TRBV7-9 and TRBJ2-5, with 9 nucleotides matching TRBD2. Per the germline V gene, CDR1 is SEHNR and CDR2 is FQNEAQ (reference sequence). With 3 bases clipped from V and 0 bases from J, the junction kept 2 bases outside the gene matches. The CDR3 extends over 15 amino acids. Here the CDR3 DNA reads TGTGCCAGCAGCTTCCTAGCGGGGTACCAAGAGACCCAGTACTTC. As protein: CASSFLAGYQETQYF.

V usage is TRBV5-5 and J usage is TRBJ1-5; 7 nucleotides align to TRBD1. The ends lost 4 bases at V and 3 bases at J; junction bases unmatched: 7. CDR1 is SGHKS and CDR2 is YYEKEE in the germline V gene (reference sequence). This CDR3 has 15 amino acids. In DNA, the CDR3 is TGTGCCAGCAGCCGGGAGGGGGCGGCCAATCAGCCCCAGCATTTT. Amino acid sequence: CASSREGAANQPQHF.